The sequence of this T cell receptor beta chain was determined in a study of blood T cell repertoires in COVID-19. In the study overall: Donors in the United States, Italy and Spain gave samples during acute or convalescent COVID-19. The cDNA or gDNA used as material had been derived from T cells, B-cell-depleted T cells, or PBMCs.

Per the original data handling: Amplification of reference gene primers was used by the study to estimate nucleated cell counts. Only in-frame clones appear in the TCRdb table, and some are missing; sequencing was by immunoSEQ multiplex PCR. That table is the source of V, J and clone size, and D and trimming were worked out from the DNA. This sample has over 70,000 clones, with 75% to 95% found just once. The CDR3 totals 17 residues. The V and J ends lost 3 bases and 0 bases respectively, with 12 bases between them. The V gene's germline CDR1 is MGHRA and CDR2 YSYEKL. The sample was peripheral blood. The receptor was isolated from a human donor with active COVID-19. The donor label of this sample is uncertain. V is TRBV4-1 and J is TRBJ1-6; a weak D match, TRBD1 (5 bases). The CDR3 spells CASSQGQVTSYNSPLHF. DNA for the CDR3: TGCGCCAGCAGCCAGGGGCAGGTCACCTCCTATAATTCACCCCTCCACTTT.